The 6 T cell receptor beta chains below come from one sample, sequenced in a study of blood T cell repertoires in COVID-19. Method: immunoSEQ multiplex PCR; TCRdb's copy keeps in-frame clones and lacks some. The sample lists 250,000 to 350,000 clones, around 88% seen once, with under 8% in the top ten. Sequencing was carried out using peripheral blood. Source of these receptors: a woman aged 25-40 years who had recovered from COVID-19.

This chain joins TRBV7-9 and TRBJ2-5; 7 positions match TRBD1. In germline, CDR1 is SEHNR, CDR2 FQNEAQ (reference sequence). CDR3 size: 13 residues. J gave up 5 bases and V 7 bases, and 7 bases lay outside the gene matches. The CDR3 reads CASNKGAAETQYF. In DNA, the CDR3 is TGTGCCAGCAATAAGGGGGCCGCTGAGACCCAGTACTTC.

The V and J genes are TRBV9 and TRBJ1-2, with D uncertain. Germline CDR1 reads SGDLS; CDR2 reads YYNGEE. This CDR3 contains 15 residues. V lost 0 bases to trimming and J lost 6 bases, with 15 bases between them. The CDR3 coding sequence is TGTGCCAGCAGCGTAGACGTGGCTGGGAGACATGGCTACACCTTC. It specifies CASSVDVAGRHGYTF.

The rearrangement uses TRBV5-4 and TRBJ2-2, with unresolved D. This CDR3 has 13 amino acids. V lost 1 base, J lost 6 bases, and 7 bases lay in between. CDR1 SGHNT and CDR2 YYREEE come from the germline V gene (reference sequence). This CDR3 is CASSLSPAGELFF. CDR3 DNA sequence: TGTGCCAGCAGCTTGTCCCCTGCCGGGGAGCTGTTTTTT.

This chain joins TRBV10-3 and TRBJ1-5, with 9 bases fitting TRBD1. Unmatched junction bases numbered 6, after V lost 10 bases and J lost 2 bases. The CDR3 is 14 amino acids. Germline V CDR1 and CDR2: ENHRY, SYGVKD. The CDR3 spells CATTQGARNQPQHF. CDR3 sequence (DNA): TGTGCCACCACACAGGGGGCTCGCAATCAGCCCCAGCATTTT.

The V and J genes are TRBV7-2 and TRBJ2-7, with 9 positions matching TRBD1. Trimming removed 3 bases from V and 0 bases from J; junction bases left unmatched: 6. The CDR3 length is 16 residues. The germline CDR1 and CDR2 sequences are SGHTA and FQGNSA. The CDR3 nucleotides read TGTGCCAGCAGCTTCCTCGGGGACAGGGTCTCCTACGAGCAGTACTTC. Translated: CASSFLGDRVSYEQYF.

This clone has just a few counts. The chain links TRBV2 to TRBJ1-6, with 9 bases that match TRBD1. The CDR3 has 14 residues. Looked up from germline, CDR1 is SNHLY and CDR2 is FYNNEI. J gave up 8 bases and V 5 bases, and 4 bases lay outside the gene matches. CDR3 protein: CASSRDREYSPLHF. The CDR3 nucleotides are TGTGCCAGCAGTCGGGACAGGGAATATTCACCCCTCCACTTT. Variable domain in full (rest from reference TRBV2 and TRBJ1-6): EPEVTQTPSHQVTQMGQEVILRCVPISNHLYFYWYRQILGQKVEFLVSFYNNEISEKSEIFDDQFSVERPDGSNFTLKIRSTKLEDSAMYFCASSRDREYSPLHFGNGTRLTVT.